Here is one TCR beta chain with its context. No antigen is known for it. The method was immunoSEQ multiplex PCR; TCRdb's version includes in-frame clones alone and lacks a portion of them. The table lists around 180,000 clones, approximately 90% of them singletons. This entry belongs to a study of T cell responses to AZD1222 COVID-19 vaccine. Study outcomes and limitations: Sampling that yielded the repertoires occurred only after the peak T cell response. The reported proportion of spike-specific TCRs targeting unmutated variant regions was nearly half. CD4 TCRs covered the whole spike, strongest at regions 160-218 and 743-854.

Germline loops: CDR1 LGHDT, CDR2 YNNKEL (reference sequence). The CDR3 consists of 14 residues. Trimming shortened V by 1 base and J by 4 bases, and 10 bases separated the two germline ends. The origin of this receptor is an adult in good health. The V gene is TRBV3-1 (or the pseudogene TRBV3-2), the J gene TRBJ1-2; D is ambiguous. The sample was peripheral blood, taken on day 0 of AZD1222 vaccination. CDR3 DNA: TGTGCCAGCAGCCAAGTTTCAGCGCTCTATGGCTACACCTTC. Its protein product is CASSQVSALYGYTF.